Listed here are 8 T cell receptor beta chains from one sample, sequenced in a study of regulatory T cells in long-lasting Graves disease. Arm-PCR of CDR3 regions and iRepertoire HTBI primers were the basis on which TCR beta libraries were built. In TCRdb, the multiplex PCR reads were re-called with MiXCR into one record per CDR3 protein. The sample records 550,000 to 600,000 distinct CDR3 sequences, about 16% being singletons. Regarding time point: newly diagnosed GD, antithyroid drugs for less than 3 months. The TCR library was prepared using RNA isolated from PBMCs. The same sample was also studied in work on T cells in Graves' hyperthyroidism and ophthalmopathy.

Source: peripheral blood mononuclear cells (PBMCs), taken at new diagnosis, from a patient treated with antithyroid drugs. The receptors were sampled from a young man with Graves disease.

This clonotype was recorded at least ten times. V gene TRBV6-2 or TRBV6-3 combines with J gene TRBJ2-7, with D possibly being TRBD1 (5 bases). There are 15 residues in the CDR3. The ends were cut back, 7 bases at V and 3 bases at J, with 19 bases in the middle. Germline V gene lookup returns CDR1 MNHEY and CDR2 SVGEGT. CDR3 in DNA: TGTGCCAGCATAATGTCCCCCAGGGATTTCTACGAGCAGTACTTC. Its translation: CASIMSPRDFYEQYF.

The chain joins TRBV9 to TRBJ2-1; weak D call: TRBD2 (7 bases). The CDR3 runs 17 residues. V gave up 0 bases and J gave up 4 bases, with 17 bases separating them. CDR1 SGDLS and CDR2 YYNGEE come from the germline V gene. CDR3 in amino acids: CASSVGGGQAGYNEQFF. The CDR3, as DNA: TGTGCCAGCAGCGTAGGGGGGGGACAAGCCGGATACAATGAGCAGTTCTTC.

This clonotype was recorded at least ten times. The chain carries TRBV5-1 and TRBJ2-3, with D perhaps matching TRBD1 (6 bases). Trimming left V 4 bases short and J 2 bases short, with 11 bases between. CDR1 SGHRS and CDR2 YFSETQ come from the germline V gene. The CDR3 totals 14 residues. CDR3 in DNA: TGCGCCAGCAGCATCCGGGACATCACAGATACGCAGTATTTT. This sequence encodes CASSIRDITDTQYF. Looking up the rest from reference TRBV5-1 and TRBJ2-3 gives the full variable domain: KAGVTQTPRYLIKTRGQQVTLSCSPISGHRSVSWYQQTPGQGLQFLFEYFSETQRNKGNFPGRFSGRQFSNSRSEMNVSTLELGDSALYLCASSIRDITDTQYFGPGTRLTVL.

This clonotype came up a few times. V is TRBV7-9 and J is TRBJ2-1; D perhaps matches TRBD2 (5 bases). This CDR3 region has 17 residues. Trimming cost V 3 bases and J 0 bases, with 15 bases left between them. The germline CDR1 and CDR2 sequences are SEHNR and FQNEAQ (reference sequence). In DNA, the CDR3 is TGTGCCAGCAGCTTCGGGCCACCGGGGAACTCCTACAATGAGCAGTTCTTC. The encoded protein is CASSFGPPGNSYNEQFF.

This clonotype was picked up a small number of times. The gene calls are TRBV10-1 and TRBJ2-7; 7 nucleotides match TRBD1. The V gene's germline CDR1 is WNHNN and CDR2 SYGVQD (reference sequence). The length of the CDR3 is 15 residues. V shed 0 bases and J 3 bases; nucleotides not matched to a gene: 5. The CDR3: CASSESLTGYYEQYF. CDR3 DNA: TGCGCCAGCAGTGAGTCCTTGACAGGGTACTACGAGCAGTACTTC.

This clonotype showed up many times. The V call is TRBV20-1, the J call TRBJ2-3; weak D call: TRBD2 (5 bases). Trimming removed 5 bases at V and 1 base at J, with 10 bases between. The CDR3 spans 13 residues. In germline, CDR1 is DFQATT, CDR2 SNEGSKA (reference sequence). The DNA for the CDR3 is TGCAGTGCTGGTGCGGGCCGCACAGATACGCAGTATTTT. As protein: CSAGAGRTDTQYF.

The chain joins TRBV20-1 to TRBJ1-2; TRBD1 agrees at 7 bases. Trimming cost V 0 bases and J 4 bases; bases outside gene matches: 8. From germline, CDR1 is DFQATT and CDR2 SNEGSKA (reference sequence). CDR3 length equals 15 residues. CDR3 bases: TGCAGTGCTAGAGACCTAGGGCAGGGGGTCTATGGCTACACCTTC. Protein: CSARDLGQGVYGYTF.

The table lists this clonotype with a few counts. The rearrangement links TRBV3-1 to TRBJ2-1, with 8 nucleotides matching TRBD2. Trimming removed 6 bases from V and 0 bases from J; junction bases left unmatched: 10. Germline values: CDR1 LGHDT, CDR2 YNNKEL (reference sequence). CDR3 length equals 17 residues. The CDR3 coding sequence is TGTGCCAGCAGTAGGCTAGCGGGTTCAGGCTCCTACAATGAGCAGTTCTTC. Residues: CASSRLAGSGSYNEQFF.